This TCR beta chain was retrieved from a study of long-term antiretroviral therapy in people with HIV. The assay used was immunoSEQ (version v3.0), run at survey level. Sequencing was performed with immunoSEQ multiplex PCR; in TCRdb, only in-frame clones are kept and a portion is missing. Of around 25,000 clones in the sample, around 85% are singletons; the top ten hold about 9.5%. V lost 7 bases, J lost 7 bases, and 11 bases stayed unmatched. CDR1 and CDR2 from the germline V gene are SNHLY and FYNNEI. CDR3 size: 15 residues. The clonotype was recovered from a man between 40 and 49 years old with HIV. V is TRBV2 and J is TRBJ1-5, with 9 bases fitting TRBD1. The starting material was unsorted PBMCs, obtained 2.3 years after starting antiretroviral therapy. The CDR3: CASKDWATGGQPQHF. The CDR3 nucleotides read TGTGCCAGCAAGGATTGGGCGACAGGGGGACAGCCCCAGCATTTT. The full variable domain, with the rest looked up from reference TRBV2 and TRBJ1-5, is EPEVTQTPSHQVTQMGQEVILRCVPISNHLYFYWYRQILGQKVEFLVSFYNNEISEKSEIFDDQFSVERPDGSNFTLKIRSTKLEDSAMYFCASKDWATGGQPQHFGDGTRLSIL.